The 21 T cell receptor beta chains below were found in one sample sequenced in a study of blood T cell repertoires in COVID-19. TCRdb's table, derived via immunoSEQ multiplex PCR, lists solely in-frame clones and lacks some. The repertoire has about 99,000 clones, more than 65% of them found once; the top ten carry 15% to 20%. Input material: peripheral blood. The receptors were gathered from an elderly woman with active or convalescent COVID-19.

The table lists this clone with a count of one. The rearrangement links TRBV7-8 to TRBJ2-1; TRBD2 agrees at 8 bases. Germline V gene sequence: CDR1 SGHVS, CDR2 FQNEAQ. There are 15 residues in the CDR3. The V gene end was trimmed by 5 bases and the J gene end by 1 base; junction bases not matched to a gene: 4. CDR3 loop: CASSKLAASYNEQFF. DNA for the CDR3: TGTGCCAGCAGCAAACTAGCGGCATCCTACAATGAGCAGTTCTTC.

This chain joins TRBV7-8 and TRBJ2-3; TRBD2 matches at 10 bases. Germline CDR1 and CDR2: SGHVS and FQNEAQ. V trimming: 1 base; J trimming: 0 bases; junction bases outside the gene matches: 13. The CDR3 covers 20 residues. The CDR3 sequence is CASSLGPGAGGYASTDTQYF. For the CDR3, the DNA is TGTGCCAGCAGCTTAGGGCCGGGAGCGGGAGGGTACGCTAGCACAGATACGCAGTATTTT.

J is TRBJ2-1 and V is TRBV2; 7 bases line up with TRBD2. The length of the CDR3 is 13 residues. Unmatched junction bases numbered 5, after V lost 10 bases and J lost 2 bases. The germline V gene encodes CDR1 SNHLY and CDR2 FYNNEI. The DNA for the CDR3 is TGTGCCACCGGGACTACCACCTACAATGAGCAGTTCTTC. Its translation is CATGTTTYNEQFF.

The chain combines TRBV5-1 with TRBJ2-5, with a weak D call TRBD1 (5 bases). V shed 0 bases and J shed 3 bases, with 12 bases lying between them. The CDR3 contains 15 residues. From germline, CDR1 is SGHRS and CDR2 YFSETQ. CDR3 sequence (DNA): TGCGCCAGCAGCTTGGCCTATCAGGGAAAAGAGACCCAGTACTTC. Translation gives CASSLAYQGKETQYF.

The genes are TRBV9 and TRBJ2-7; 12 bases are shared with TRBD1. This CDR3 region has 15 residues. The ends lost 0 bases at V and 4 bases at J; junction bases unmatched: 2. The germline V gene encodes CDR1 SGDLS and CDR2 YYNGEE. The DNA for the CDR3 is TGTGCCAGCAGCGTAGGGGGACAGGGGGCTTACGAGCAGTACTTC. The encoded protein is CASSVGGQGAYEQYF.

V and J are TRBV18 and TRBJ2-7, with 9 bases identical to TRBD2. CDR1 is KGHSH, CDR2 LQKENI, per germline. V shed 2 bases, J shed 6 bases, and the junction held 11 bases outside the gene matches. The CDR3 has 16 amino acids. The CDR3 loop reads CASSPMTSGEVVEQYF. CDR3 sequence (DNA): TGTGCCAGCTCACCAATGACTAGCGGAGAAGTGGTCGAGCAGTACTTC.

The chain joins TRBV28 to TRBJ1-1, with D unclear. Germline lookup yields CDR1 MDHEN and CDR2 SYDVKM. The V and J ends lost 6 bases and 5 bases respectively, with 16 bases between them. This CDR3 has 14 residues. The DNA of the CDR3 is TGTGCCAGCAGCCCATGGGGAGTGGGAACTGAAGCTTTCTTT. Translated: CASSPWGVGTEAFF.

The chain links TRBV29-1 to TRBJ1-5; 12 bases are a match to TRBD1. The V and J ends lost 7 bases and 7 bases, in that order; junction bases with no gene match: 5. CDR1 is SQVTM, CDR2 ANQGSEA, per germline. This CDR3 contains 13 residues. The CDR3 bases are TGCAGCGAGTGGGACAGGGGGCGGCAGCCCCAGCATTTT. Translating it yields CSEWDRGRQPQHF. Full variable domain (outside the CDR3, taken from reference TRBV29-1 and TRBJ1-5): SAVISQKPSRDICQRGTSLTIQCQVDSQVTMMFWYRQQPGQSLTLIATANQGSEATYESGFVIDKFPISRPNLTFSTLTVSNMSPEDSSIYLCSEWDRGRQPQHFGDGTRLSIL.

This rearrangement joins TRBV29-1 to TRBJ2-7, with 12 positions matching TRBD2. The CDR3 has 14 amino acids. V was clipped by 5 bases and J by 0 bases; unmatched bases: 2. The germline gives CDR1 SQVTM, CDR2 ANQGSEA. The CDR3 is CSVRTSGVSYEQYF. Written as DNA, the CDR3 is TGCAGCGTTCGGACTAGCGGGGTCTCCTACGAGCAGTACTTC.

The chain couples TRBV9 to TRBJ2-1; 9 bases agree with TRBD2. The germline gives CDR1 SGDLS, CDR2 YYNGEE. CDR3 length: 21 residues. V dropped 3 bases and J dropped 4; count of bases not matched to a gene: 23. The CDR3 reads CASSAPGGPGGASGNYNEQFF. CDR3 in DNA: TGTGCCAGCAGCGCACCCGGGGGCCCCGGCGGGGCTAGCGGGAATTACAATGAGCAGTTCTTC.

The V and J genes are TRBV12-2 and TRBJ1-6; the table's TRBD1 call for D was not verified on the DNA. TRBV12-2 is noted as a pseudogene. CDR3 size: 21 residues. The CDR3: CASRLGGPEAGPGSYNSPLHF. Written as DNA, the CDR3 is TGTGCAAGTCGCTTAGGGGGGCCCGAAGCCGGCCCCGGCTCCTATAATTCACCCCTCCACTTT.

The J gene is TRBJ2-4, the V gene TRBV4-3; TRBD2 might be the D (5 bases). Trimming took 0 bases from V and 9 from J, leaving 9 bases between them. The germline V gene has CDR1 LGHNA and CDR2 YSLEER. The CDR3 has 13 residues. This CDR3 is CASSQEGRGIQYF. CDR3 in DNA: TGCGCCAGCAGCCAAGAAGGTCGGGGCATTCAGTACTTC.

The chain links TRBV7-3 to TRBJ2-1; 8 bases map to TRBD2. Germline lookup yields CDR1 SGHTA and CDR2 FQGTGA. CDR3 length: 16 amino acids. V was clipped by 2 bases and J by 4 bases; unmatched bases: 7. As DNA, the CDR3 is TGTGCCAGCAGCTTACGGGGACTAGTGGCTTACAATGAGCAGTTCTTC. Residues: CASSLRGLVAYNEQFF. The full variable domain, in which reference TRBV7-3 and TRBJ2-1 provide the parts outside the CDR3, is GAGVSQTPSNKVTEKGKYVELRCDPISGHTALYWYRQSLGQGPEFLIYFQGTGAADDSGLPNDRFFAVRPEGSVSTLKIQRTERGDSAVYLCASSLRGLVAYNEQFFGPGTRLTVL.

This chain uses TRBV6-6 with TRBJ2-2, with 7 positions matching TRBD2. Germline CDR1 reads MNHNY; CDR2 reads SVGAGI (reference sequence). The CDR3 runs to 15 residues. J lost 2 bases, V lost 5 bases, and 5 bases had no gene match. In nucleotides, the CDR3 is TGTGCCAGCAGTCCCAGCGGGGTCAACACCGGGGAGCTGTTTTTT. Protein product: CASSPSGVNTGELFF.

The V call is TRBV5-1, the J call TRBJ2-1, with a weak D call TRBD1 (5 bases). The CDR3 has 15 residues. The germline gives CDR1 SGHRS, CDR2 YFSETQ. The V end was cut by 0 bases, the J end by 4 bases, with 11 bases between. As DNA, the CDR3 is TGCGCCAGCAGCTTGGCCGCGACAGAATACAATGAGCAGTTCTTC. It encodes CASSLAATEYNEQFF.

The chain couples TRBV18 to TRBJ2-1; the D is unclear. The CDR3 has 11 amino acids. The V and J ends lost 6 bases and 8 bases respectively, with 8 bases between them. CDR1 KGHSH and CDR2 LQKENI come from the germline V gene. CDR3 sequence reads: CASSFRDEQFF. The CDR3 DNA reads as TGTGCCAGCTCCTTCCGGGATGAGCAGTTCTTC.

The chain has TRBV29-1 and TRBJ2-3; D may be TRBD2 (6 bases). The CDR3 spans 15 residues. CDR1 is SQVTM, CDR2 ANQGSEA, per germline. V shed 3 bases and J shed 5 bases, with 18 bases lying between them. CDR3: CSVEVTGGGRDTQYF. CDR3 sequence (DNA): TGCAGCGTTGAGGTAACGGGCGGAGGGAGAGATACGCAGTATTTT.

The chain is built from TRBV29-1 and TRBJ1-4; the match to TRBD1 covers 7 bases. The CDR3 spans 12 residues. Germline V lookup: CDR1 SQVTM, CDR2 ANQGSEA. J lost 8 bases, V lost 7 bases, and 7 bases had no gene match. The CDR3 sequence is CSAGQVAEKLFF. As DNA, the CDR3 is TGCAGCGCAGGACAGGTAGCCGAAAAACTGTTTTTT.

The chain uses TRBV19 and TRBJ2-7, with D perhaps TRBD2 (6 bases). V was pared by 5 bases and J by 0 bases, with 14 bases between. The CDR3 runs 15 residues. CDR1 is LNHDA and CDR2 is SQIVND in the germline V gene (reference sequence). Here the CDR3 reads CASSPRWGDSYEQYF. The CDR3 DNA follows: TGTGCCAGTAGTCCCCGATGGGGGGACTCCTACGAGCAGTACTTC.

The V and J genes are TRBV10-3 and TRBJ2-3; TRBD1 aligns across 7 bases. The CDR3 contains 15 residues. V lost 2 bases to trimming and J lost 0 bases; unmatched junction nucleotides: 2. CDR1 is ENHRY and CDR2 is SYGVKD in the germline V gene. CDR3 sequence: CAISEDRASTDTQYF. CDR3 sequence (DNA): TGTGCCATCAGTGAGGACAGGGCAAGCACAGATACGCAGTATTTT.

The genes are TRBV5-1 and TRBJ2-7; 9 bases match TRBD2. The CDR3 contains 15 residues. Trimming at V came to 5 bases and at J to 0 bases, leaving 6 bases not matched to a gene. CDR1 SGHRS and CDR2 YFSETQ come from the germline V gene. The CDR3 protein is CASSAVAGVSYEQYF. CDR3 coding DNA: TGCGCCAGCAGTGCGGTAGCGGGAGTCTCCTACGAGCAGTACTTC. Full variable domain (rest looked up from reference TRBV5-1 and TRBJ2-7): KAGVTQTPRYLIKTRGQQVTLSCSPISGHRSVSWYQQTPGQGLQFLFEYFSETQRNKGNFPGRFSGRQFSNSRSEMNVSTLELGDSALYLCASSAVAGVSYEQYFGPGTRLTVT.